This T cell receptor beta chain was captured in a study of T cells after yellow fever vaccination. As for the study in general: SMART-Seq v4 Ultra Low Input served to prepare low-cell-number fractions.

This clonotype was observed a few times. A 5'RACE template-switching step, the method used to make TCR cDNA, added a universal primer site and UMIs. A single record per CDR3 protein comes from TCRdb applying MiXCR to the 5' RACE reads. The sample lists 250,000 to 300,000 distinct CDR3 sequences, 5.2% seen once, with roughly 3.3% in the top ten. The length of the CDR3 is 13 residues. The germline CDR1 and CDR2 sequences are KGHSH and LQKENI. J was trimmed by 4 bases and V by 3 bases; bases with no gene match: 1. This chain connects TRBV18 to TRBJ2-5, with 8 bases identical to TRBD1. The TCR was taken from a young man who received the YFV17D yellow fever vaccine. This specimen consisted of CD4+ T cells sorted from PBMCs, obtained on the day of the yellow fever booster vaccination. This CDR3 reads CASSPDRAETQYF. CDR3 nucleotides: TGTGCCAGCTCACCGGACAGGGCAGAGACCCAGTACTTC.